Each of the 13 T cell receptor beta chains below was sequenced from the same sample in a study of blood T cell repertoires in COVID-19. The data were produced by immunoSEQ multiplex PCR, yet TCRdb's version contains in-frame clones alone and is incomplete. Seen here are about 300,000 clones, under 90% observed once, and the top ten hold 1.5% to 2%. The sample taken for sequencing was peripheral blood. These receptors were taken from a woman between 25 and 40 years old with COVID-19, enrolled during active disease.

V and J are TRBV12-3 or TRBV12-4 and TRBJ1-3; D might be TRBD1 (5 bases). This CDR3 is 12 amino acids long. The ends were cut back, 11 bases at V and 4 bases at J, with 12 bases in the middle. Here the CDR3 reads CACGRDGNTIYF. The CDR3, as DNA: TGTGCCTGTGGGCGGGACGGAAACACCATATATTTT.

The V and J genes are TRBV2 and TRBJ1-1, with TRBD1 as a possible D gene (6 bases). The CDR3 has 13 amino acids. Germline V gene data show CDR1 as SNHLY and CDR2 as FYNNEI. V dropped 8 bases and J dropped 3 bases, with 13 bases sitting between them. Written as DNA, the CDR3 is TGTGCCAGCGCCAACCAGGGGTACACTGAAGCTTTCTTT. It translates to CASANQGYTEAFF.

This chain uses TRBV24-1 with TRBJ1-2, with 9 bases identical to TRBD1. J was trimmed by 8 bases and V by 3 bases; bases with no gene match: 9. The germline V gene encodes CDR1 KGHDR and CDR2 SFDVKD. The CDR3 spans 15 residues. This CDR3 reads CATSDPTGGLGGYTF. CDR3 DNA sequence: TGTGCCACCAGTGATCCCACAGGGGGCTTAGGGGGCTACACCTTC.

The chain combines TRBV28 with TRBJ2-3, with 9 bases matching TRBD1. V was clipped by 8 bases and J by 2 bases; unmatched bases: 8. The V gene's germline CDR1 is MDHEN and CDR2 SYDVKM. The CDR3 is made up of 15 amino acids. This chain's CDR3 is CASVPGQGPTDTQYF. The CDR3 DNA reads as TGTGCCAGCGTACCGGGACAGGGACCCACAGATACGCAGTATTTT.

The gene calls are TRBV7-2 and TRBJ1-3; D is uncertain. The V gene lost 4 bases and the J gene lost 4 bases, with 17 bases spanning the gap. This CDR3 is built from 16 residues. The germline CDR1 and CDR2 sequences are SGHTA and FQGNSA. In nucleotides, the CDR3 is TGTGCCAGCAGCTATGATCCAGCGGGTCGGGGAAACACCATATATTTT. Translating gives CASSYDPAGRGNTIYF.

V is TRBV5-1 and J is TRBJ1-4; D remains ambiguous. The CDR3 is 14 amino acids. Germline-derived CDR1 and CDR2 are SGHRS and YFSETQ. V was trimmed by 4 bases and J by 7 bases, leaving 14 bases between them. The CDR3, as DNA: TGCGCCAGCAGCACGGGAGGGCCTTCTGAAAAACTGTTTTTT. Translating it yields CASSTGGPSEKLFF.

The rearrangement links TRBV7-9 to TRBJ2-3, with 8 bases identical to TRBD2. The CDR3 contains 13 residues. Germline lookup yields CDR1 SEHNR and CDR2 FQNEAQ (reference sequence). The trim removed 10 bases at V and 1 base at J, leaving 4 bases unmatched. CDR3 DNA sequence: TGTGCCACCACGGGGGGGGGCACAGATACGCAGTATTTT. It specifies CATTGGGTDTQYF.

The chain recombines TRBV12-3 or TRBV12-4 with TRBJ2-1; D gene uncertain. Trimming took 10 bases from V and 11 from J, leaving 18 bases between them. The CDR3 has 12 residues. CDR3 loop: CATTPLAAKQFF. The CDR3 region has the DNA TGTGCCACCACCCCTTTGGCGGCTAAGCAGTTCTTC.

The chain links TRBV5-6 to TRBJ2-6; D may be TRBD2 (6 bases). With 8 bases removed from V and 4 bases from J, the gap between germline ends came to 19 bases. This CDR3 has 16 amino acids. The V gene's germline CDR1 is SGHDT and CDR2 YYEEEE. This CDR3 reads CASARRGAWGANVLTF. The CDR3 DNA follows: TGTGCCAGTGCAAGGAGGGGCGCCTGGGGGGCCAACGTCCTGACTTTC.

The chain has TRBV11-3 and TRBJ2-2; TRBD2 is a possible D gene (5 bases). V shed 3 bases and J shed 6 bases, with 11 bases lying between them. CDR1 is SGHNT, CDR2 YENEEA, per germline. The CDR3 is 14 amino acids. The CDR3: CASSLTTVAGELFF. The CDR3 bases are TGTGCCAGCAGCTTGACTACAGTGGCCGGGGAGCTGTTTTTT.

In this sample, this clone turned up once. The genes are TRBV2 and TRBJ2-7; the match to TRBD2 covers 7 bases. Germline V CDR1 and CDR2: SNHLY, FYNNEI. V dropped 4 bases and J dropped 5; count of bases not matched to a gene: 2. CDR3 size: 12 residues. CDR3: CASSGLAHEQYF. CDR3 sequence (DNA): TGTGCCAGCAGTGGACTAGCCCACGAGCAGTACTTC.

The rearrangement links TRBV6-6 to TRBJ1-5; D is perhaps TRBD1 (5 bases). The CDR3 sequence is 15 residues long. The germline V gene encodes CDR1 MNHNY and CDR2 SVGAGI (reference sequence). Trimming shortened V by 0 bases and J by 5 bases, and 11 bases separated the two germline ends. Here the CDR3 reads CASSYSGGIDQPQHF. The CDR3 DNA reads as TGTGCCAGCAGTTACTCGGGGGGAATCGATCAGCCCCAGCATTTT.

This clone was recorded only once. V and J are TRBV28 and TRBJ1-1; 8 nucleotides agree with TRBD1. The length of the CDR3 is 15 residues. V gave up 7 bases and J gave up 11 bases; unmatched junction bases: 18. The germline V gene has CDR1 MDHEN and CDR2 SYDVKM. CDR3 region: CASTLIGQGPSGAFF. The CDR3 bases are TGTGCCAGCACCTTGATTGGACAGGGTCCATCCGGGGCTTTCTTT. The full variable domain, completed using reference TRBV28 and TRBJ1-1, is DVKVTQSSRYLVKRTGEKVFLECVQDMDHENMFWYRQDPGLGLRLIYFSYDVKMKEKGDIPEGYSVSREKKERFSLILESASTNQTSMYLCASTLIGQGPSGAFFGQGTRLTVV.